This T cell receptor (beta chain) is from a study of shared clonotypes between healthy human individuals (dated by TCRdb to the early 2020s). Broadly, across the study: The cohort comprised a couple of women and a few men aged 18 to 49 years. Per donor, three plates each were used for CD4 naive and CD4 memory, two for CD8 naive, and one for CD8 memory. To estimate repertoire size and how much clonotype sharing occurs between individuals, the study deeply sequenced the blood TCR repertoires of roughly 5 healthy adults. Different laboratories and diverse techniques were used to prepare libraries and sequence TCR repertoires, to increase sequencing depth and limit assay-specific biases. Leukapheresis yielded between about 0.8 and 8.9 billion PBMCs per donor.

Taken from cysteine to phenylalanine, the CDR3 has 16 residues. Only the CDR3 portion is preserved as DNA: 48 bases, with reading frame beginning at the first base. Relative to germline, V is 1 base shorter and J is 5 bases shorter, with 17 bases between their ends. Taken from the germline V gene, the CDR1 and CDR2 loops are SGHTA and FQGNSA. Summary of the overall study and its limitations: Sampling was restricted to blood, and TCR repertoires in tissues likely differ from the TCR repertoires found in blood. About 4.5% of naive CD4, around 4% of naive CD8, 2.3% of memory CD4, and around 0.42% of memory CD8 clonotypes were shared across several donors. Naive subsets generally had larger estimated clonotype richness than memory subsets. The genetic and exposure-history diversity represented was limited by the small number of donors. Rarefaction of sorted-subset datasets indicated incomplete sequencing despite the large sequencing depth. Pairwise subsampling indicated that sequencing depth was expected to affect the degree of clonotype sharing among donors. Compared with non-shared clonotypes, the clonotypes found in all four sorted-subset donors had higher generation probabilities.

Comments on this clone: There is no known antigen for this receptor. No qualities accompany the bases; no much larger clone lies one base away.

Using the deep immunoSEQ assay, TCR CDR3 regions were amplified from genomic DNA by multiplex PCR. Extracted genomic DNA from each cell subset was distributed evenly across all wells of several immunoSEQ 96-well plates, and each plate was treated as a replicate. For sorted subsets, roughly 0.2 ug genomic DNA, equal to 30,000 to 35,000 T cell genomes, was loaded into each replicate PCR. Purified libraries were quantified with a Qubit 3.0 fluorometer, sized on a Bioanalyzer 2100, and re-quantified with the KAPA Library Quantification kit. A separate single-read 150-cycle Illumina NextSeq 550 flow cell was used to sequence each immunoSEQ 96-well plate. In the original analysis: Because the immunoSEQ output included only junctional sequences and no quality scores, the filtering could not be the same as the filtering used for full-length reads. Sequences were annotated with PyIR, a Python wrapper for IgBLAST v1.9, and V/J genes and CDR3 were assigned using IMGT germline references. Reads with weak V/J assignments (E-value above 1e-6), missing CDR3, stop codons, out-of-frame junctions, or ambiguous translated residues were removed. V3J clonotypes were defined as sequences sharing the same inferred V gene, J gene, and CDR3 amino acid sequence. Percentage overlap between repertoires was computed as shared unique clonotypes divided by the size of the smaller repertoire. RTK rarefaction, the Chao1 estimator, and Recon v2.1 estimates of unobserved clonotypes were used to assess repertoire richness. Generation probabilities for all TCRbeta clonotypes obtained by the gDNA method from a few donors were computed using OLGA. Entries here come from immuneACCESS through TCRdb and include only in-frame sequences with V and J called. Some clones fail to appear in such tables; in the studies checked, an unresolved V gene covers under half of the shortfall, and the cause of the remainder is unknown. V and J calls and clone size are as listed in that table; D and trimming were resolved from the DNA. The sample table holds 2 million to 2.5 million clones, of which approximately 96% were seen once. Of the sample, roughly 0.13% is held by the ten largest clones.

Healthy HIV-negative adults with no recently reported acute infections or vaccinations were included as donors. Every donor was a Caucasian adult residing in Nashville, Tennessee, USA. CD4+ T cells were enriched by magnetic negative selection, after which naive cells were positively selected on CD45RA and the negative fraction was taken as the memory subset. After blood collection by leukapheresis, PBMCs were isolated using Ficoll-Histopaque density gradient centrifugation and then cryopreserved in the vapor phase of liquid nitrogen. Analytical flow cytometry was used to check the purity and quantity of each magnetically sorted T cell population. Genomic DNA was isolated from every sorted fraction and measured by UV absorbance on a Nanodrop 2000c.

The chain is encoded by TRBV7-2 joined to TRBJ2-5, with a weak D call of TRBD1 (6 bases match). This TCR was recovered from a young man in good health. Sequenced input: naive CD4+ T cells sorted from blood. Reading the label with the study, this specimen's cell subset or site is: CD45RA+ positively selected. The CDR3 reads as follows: CASSLVLGGRSETQYF. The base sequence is TGTGCCAGCAGCTTAGTTCTTGGGGGCAGGTCGGAGACCCAGTACTTC.